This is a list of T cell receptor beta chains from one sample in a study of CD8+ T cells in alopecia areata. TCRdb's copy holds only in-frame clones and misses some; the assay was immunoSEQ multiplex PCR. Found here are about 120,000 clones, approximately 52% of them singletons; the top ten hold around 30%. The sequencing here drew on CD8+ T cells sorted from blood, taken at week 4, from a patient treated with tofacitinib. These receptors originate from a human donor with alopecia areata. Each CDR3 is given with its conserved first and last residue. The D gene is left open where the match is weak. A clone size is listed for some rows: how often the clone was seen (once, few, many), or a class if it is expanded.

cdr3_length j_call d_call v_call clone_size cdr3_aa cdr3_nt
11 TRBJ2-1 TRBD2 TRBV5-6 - CASSPGGEQFF TGTGCCAGCAGCCCGGGAGGGGAGCAGTTCTTC
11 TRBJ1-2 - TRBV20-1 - CSASREKGYTF TGCAGTGCTTCCCGGGAAAAAGGCTACACCTTC
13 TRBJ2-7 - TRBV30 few CAWRDLFSYEQYF TGTGCCTGGAGAGACCTATTCTCCTACGAGCAGTACTTC
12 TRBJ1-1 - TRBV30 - CAWSSQYTEAFF TGTGCCTGGAGCTCCCAGTACACTGAAGCTTTCTTT
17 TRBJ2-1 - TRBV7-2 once CASSPTPGQAGYNEQFF TGTGCCAGCAGCCCCACCCCCGGACAGGCGGGGTACAATGAGCAGTTCTTC
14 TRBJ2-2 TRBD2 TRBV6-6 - CASSPAGVTGELFF TGTGCCAGCAGCCCCGCGGGGGTCACCGGGGAGCTGTTTTTT
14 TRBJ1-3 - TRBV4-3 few CASSQDKTGNTIYF TGCGCCAGCAGCCAAGATAAAACGGGAAACACCATATATTTT
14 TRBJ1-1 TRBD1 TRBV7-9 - CASSPRDRDTEAFF TGTGCCAGCAGCCCCCGGGACAGGGACACTGAAGCTTTCTTT
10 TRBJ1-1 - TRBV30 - CAWRRTEAFF TGTGCCTGGAGACGTACTGAAGCTTTCTTT
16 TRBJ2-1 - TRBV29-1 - CSVELPDGAGYNEQFF TGCAGCGTTGAATTACCCGATGGGGCGGGCTACAATGAGCAGTTCTTC
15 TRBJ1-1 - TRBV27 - CATSTLGAGNTEAFF TGTGCCACCTCCACCCTGGGGGCTGGCAACACTGAAGCTTTCTTT
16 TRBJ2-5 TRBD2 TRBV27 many CASSLEAGARDETQYF TGTGCCAGCAGTTTAGAAGCGGGGGCCAGGGATGAGACCCAGTACTTC
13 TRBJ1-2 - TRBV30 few CAWSGASELGYTF TGTGCCTGGAGTGGGGCCTCTGAGCTTGGCTACACCTTC
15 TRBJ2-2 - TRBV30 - CAWSALLGATGELFF TGTGCCTGGAGTGCCCTATTGGGGGCTACCGGGGAGCTGTTTTTT
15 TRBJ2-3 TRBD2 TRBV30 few CAWSALAGGADTQYF TGTGCCTGGAGTGCACTAGCGGGGGGCGCAGATACGCAGTATTTT
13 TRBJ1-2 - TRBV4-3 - CASSQGQGYGYTF TGCGCCAGCAGTCAAGGACAAGGCTATGGCTACACCTTC
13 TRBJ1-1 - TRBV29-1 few CSVPERPGLSAFF TGCAGCGTCCCCGAACGACCGGGACTATCGGCTTTCTTT
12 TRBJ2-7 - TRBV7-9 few CASSLAGSEQYF TGTGCCAGCAGCTTAGCAGGGTCCGAGCAGTACTTC
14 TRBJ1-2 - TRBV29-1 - CSVEGLQGFYGYTF TGCAGCGTTGAAGGGTTACAGGGTTTCTATGGCTACACCTTC
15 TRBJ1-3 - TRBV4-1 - CASSQETRNGNTIYF TGCGCCAGCAGCCAAGAAACAAGGAATGGAAACACCATATATTTT
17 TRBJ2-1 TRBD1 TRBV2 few CASSESGTGILYNEQFF TGTGCCAGCAGTGAGTCAGGGACAGGGATTCTCTACAATGAGCAGTTCTTC
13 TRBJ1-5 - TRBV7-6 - CASSLGTNQPQHF TGTGCCAGCAGCTTAGGGACCAATCAGCCCCAGCATTTT
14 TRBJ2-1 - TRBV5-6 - CASSLGVLYNEQFF TGTGCCAGCAGCTTGGGGGTACTTTACAATGAGCAGTTCTTC
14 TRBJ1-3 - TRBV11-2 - CASSYRTSGNTIYF TGTGCCAGCAGCTACAGGACGTCTGGAAACACCATATATTTT
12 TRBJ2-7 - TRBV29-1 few CSVVGGRNEQYF TGCAGCGTTGTAGGAGGGAGGAACGAGCAGTACTTC
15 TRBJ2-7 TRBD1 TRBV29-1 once CSVELRDRISYEQYF TGCAGCGTTGAACTCAGGGACAGAATCTCCTACGAGCAGTACTTC
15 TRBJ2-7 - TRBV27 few CASSLSEGISYEQYF TGTGCCAGCAGTTTATCGGAAGGGATCTCCTACGAGCAGTACTTC
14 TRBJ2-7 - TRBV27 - CASSLLGKSGEQYF TGTGCCAGCAGTTTGCTAGGAAAGAGTGGCGAGCAGTACTTC
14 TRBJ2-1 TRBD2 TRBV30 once CAWSGGSSYNEQFF TGTGCCTGGAGCGGGGGGAGCTCCTACAATGAGCAGTTCTTC
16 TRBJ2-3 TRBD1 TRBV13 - CASSYPGQGNTDTQYF TGTGCCAGCAGCTACCCGGGACAGGGGAACACAGATACGCAGTATTTT
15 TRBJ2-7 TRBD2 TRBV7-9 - CASSPGGVGSYEQYF TGTGCCAGCAGCCCGGGGGGTGTGGGCTCCTACGAGCAGTACTTC